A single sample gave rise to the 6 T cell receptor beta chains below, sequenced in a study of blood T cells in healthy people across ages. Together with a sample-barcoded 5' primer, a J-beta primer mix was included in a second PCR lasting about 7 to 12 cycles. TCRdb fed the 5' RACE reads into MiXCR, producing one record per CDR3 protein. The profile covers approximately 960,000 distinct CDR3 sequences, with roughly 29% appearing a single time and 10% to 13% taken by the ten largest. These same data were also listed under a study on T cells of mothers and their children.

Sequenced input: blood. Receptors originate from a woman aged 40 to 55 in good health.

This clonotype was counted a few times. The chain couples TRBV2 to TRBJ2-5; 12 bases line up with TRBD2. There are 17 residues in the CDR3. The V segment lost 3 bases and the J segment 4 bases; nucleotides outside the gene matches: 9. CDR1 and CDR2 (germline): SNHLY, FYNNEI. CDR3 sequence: CASSDLLAGGNRETQYF. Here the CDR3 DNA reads TGTGCCAGCAGTGATCTTCTAGCGGGGGGGAATAGAGAGACCCAGTACTTC.

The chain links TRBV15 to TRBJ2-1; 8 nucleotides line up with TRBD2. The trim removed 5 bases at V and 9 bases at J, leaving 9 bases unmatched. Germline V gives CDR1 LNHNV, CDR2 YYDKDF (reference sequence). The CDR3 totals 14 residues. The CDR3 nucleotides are TGTGCCACCAGCGGAGGACCGGGGGGGAGTGAGCAGTTCTTC. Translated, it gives CATSGGPGGSEQFF.

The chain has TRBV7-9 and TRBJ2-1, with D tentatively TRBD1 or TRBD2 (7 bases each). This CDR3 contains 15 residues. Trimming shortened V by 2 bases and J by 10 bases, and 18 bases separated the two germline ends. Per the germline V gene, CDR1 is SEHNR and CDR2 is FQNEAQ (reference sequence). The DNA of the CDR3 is TGTGCCAGCAGCTTACAGGGGGGGGCCCGTTACGAGCAGTTCTTC. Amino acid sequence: CASSLQGGARYEQFF.

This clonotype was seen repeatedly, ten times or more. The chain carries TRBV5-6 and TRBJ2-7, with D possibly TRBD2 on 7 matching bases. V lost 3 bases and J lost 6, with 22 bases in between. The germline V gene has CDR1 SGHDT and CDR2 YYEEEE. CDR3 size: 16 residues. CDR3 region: CASSSTGYTGGSEQYF. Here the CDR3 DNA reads TGTGCCAGCAGCTCGACGGGGTACACGGGGGGCTCCGAGCAGTACTTC.

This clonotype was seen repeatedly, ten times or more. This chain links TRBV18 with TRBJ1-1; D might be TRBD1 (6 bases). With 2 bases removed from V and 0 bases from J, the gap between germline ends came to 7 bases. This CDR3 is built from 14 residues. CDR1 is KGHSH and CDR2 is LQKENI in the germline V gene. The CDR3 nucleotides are TGTGCCAGCTCACCATGGACAGTGAACACTGAAGCTTTCTTT. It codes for CASSPWTVNTEAFF.

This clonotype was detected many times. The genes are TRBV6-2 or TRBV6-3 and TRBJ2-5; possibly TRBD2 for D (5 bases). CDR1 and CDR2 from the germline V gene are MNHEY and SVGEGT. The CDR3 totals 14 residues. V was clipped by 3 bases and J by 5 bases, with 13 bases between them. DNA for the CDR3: TGTGCCAGCAGTTATGAGCTAGCCGTGGAGACCCAGTACTTC. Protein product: CASSYELAVETQYF.